These 29 T cell receptor beta chains were sequenced from one sample in a study of technical replicates of blood from a few donors. Sequencing used immunoSEQ multiplex PCR; TCRdb keeps in-frame clones, though not all of them. The repertoire holds about 70,000 clones, with around 93% as singletons. Sequencing was done on a sample of T cells isolated from PBMCs. The receptors were sampled from a human donor in good health.

With respect to this clone: The sample has other DNA sequences that encode this CDR3 too. V is TRBV28 and J is TRBJ1-5; no reliable D call. V was clipped by 3 bases and J by 7 bases, with 7 bases between them. Germline V gives CDR1 MDHEN, CDR2 SYDVKM. The CDR3 runs 12 residues. In DNA, the CDR3 is TGTGCCAGCAGTTTGGAGAGGCAGCCCCAGCATTTT. Protein product: CASSLERQPQHF.

The chain has TRBV5-1 and TRBJ2-7; D gene ambiguous. V lost 4 bases to trimming and J lost 5 bases, with 13 bases between them. CDR1 SGHRS and CDR2 YFSETQ come from the germline V gene. The CDR3 loop spans 13 amino acids. Here the CDR3 reads CASSNPTRDEQYF. The CDR3 coding sequence is TGCGCCAGCAGCAATCCTACTCGCGACGAGCAGTACTTC.

This chain joins TRBV7-9 and TRBJ1-2; perhaps TRBD1 as D (6 bases). Germline values: CDR1 SEHNR, CDR2 FQNEAQ (reference sequence). V lost 5 bases and J 8 bases, leaving 12 bases between the germline ends. The CDR3 has 12 amino acids. DNA of the CDR3: TGTGCCAGCAGCCCAGGGGTGAGGGGCTACACCTTC. This gives the protein CASSPGVRGYTF.

The rearrangement uses TRBV2 and TRBJ2-3; 8 positions match TRBD2. Germline values: CDR1 SNHLY, CDR2 FYNNEI. Trimming removed 5 bases from V and 3 bases from J; junction bases left unmatched: 10. CDR3 size: 16 residues. The CDR3 DNA reads as TGTGCCAGCAGTCGATTAGCGGGACGGCGAACAGATACGCAGTATTTT. As protein: CASSRLAGRRTDTQYF.

This sequence joins TRBV7-8 and TRBJ2-7, with 7 bases that match TRBD2. Trimming cost V 1 base and J 4 bases; bases outside gene matches: 7. The CDR3 has 15 amino acids. Germline assignment: CDR1 SGHVS and CDR2 FQNEAQ. CDR3 nucleotides: TGTGCCAGCAGCTTAGGCGGGAGAGGGACTTACGAGCAGTACTTC. This gives the protein CASSLGGRGTYEQYF.

The chain recombines TRBV5-1 with TRBJ2-2, with D hard to call. V lost 1 base to trimming and J lost 5 bases, with 6 bases between them. The CDR3 loop spans 13 amino acids. Germline-derived CDR1 and CDR2 are SGHRS and YFSETQ. The CDR3 region is CASSLSATGELFF. CDR3 nucleotide sequence: TGCGCCAGCAGCTTGAGCGCAACCGGGGAGCTGTTTTTT. The whole variable domain, filled in from reference TRBV5-1 and TRBJ2-2, reads KAGVTQTPRYLIKTRGQQVTLSCSPISGHRSVSWYQQTPGQGLQFLFEYFSETQRNKGNFPGRFSGRQFSNSRSEMNVSTLELGDSALYLCASSLSATGELFFGEGSRLTVL.

The chain links TRBV7-6 to TRBJ1-2; the match to TRBD1 covers 8 bases. CDR1 is SGHVS, CDR2 FNYEAQ, per germline. The V and J ends lost 0 bases and 6 bases, in that order; junction bases with no gene match: 3. The CDR3 contains 14 residues. This chain's CDR3 is CASSLADRGNGYTF. The CDR3 bases are TGTGCCAGCAGCTTAGCAGACAGGGGTAATGGCTACACCTTC.

The V call is TRBV27, the J call TRBJ2-7, with D possibly being TRBD1 (6 bases). Trimming removed 9 bases at V and 1 base at J, with 19 bases between. The germline V gene encodes CDR1 MNHEY and CDR2 SMNVEV (reference sequence). The CDR3 consists of 15 residues. The chain's CDR3 is CASRLGGHYSYEQYF. In nucleotides, the CDR3 is TGTGCCAGTCGACTTGGGGGACACTATTCCTACGAGCAGTACTTC.

The V gene is TRBV27, the J gene TRBJ1-2, with D possibly being TRBD1 (6 bases). Looked up from germline, CDR1 is MNHEY and CDR2 is SMNVEV (reference sequence). CDR3 size: 16 residues. V was clipped by 0 bases and J by 6 bases, with 17 bases between them. Here the CDR3 reads CASSLSGQGHVNGYTF. The DNA for the CDR3 is TGTGCCAGCAGTTTATCCGGGCAGGGACATGTGAATGGCTACACCTTC.

V usage is TRBV11-2 and J usage is TRBJ1-1; 8 bases agree with TRBD1. The CDR3 is made up of 12 amino acids. Germline V CDR1 and CDR2: SGHAT, FQNNGV. The junction had 0 bases not matched to a gene; V was cut back by 1 base and J by 8 bases. The CDR3 protein is CASSLGQGEAFF. CDR3 DNA sequence: TGTGCCAGCAGCTTAGGACAGGGGGAAGCTTTCTTT.

This chain connects TRBV7-9 to TRBJ1-5; D is unclear. CDR1 SEHNR and CDR2 FQNEAQ come from the germline V gene (reference sequence). Trimming stripped 1 base from V and 8 bases from J, with 3 bases between. The CDR3 runs to 11 residues. CDR3 protein: CASSLVEPQHF. DNA of the CDR3: TGTGCCAGCAGCTTAGTAGAGCCCCAGCATTTT.

The chain has TRBV15 and TRBJ1-3; no definite D call. The CDR3 is 16 residues long. V gave up 3 bases and J gave up 0 bases, with 12 bases separating them. CDR1 LNHNV and CDR2 YYDKDF come from the germline V gene (reference sequence). CDR3 in amino acids: CATSSLRGDSGNTIYF. The CDR3 region has the DNA TGTGCCACCAGCAGCCTCCGGGGAGACTCTGGAAACACCATATATTTT.

V gene TRBV27 combines with J gene TRBJ1-2, with D perhaps TRBD1 (6 bases). The germline V and J ends were trimmed by 4 bases and 3 bases, with 15 bases remaining between them. This CDR3 is 15 amino acids long. In germline, CDR1 is MNHEY, CDR2 SMNVEV (reference sequence). The CDR3 is CASSSRGYADYGYTF. CDR3 sequence (DNA): TGTGCCAGCAGTTCCAGGGGCTACGCAGACTATGGCTACACCTTC.

The V gene is TRBV6-1, the J gene TRBJ2-5; D is unresolved. Trimming took off 5 bases at V and 5 bases at J, with 15 bases between the two ends. Germline CDR1 and CDR2: MNHNS and SASEGT. The CDR3 extends over 14 amino acids. The CDR3 region is CASSLGPRRETQYF. CDR3 in DNA: TGTGCCAGCAGTCTCGGCCCCCGGCGGGAGACCCAGTACTTC.

The chain is built from TRBV9 and TRBJ1-6; D not certain. CDR1 and CDR2 from the germline V gene are SGDLS and YYNGEE. V lost 4 bases and J 9 bases, leaving 14 bases between the germline ends. CDR3 length: 14 residues. The CDR3 DNA is TGTGCCAGCAGCCCCGGGGATAGAAGTTCACCCCTCCACTTT. It is translated as CASSPGDRSSPLHF.

V gene TRBV5-1 combines with J gene TRBJ2-5, with D possibly matching TRBD2 (5 bases). Per the germline V gene, CDR1 is SGHRS and CDR2 is YFSETQ. V was trimmed by 1 base and J by 5 bases, leaving 15 bases between them. The CDR3 sequence is 15 residues long. The DNA for the CDR3 is TGCGCCAGCAGCTTGTATGGCCCCGGGGAGGAGACCCAGTACTTC. This sequence encodes CASSLYGPGEETQYF. Variable domain in full (rest from reference TRBV5-1 and TRBJ2-5): KAGVTQTPRYLIKTRGQQVTLSCSPISGHRSVSWYQQTPGQGLQFLFEYFSETQRNKGNFPGRFSGRQFSNSRSEMNVSTLELGDSALYLCASSLYGPGEETQYFGPGTRLLVL.

The V and J genes are TRBV5-6 and TRBJ2-1; 7 nucleotides match TRBD2. The V segment lost 4 bases and the J segment 5 bases; nucleotides outside the gene matches: 6. This CDR3 is 14 amino acids long. Germline CDR1 reads SGHDT; CDR2 reads YYEEEE. CDR3: CASSPGAGDNEQFF. The CDR3 DNA reads as TGTGCCAGCAGCCCCGGGGCGGGGGACAATGAGCAGTTCTTC.

This chain links TRBV9 with TRBJ1-6; D is possibly TRBD1 (5 bases). The CDR3 length is 14 residues. V was shortened by 3 bases and J by 7 bases, with 11 bases between the two germline ends. Germline V CDR1 and CDR2: SGDLS, YYNGEE. CDR3 bases: TGTGCCAGCAGCGACTCAGGGTTGAATTCACCCCTCCACTTT. Its protein product is CASSDSGLNSPLHF.

The chain recombines TRBV15 with TRBJ2-2; D perhaps matches TRBD2 (6 bases). Trimming cost V 2 bases and J 4 bases, with 23 bases left between them. From germline, CDR1 is LNHNV and CDR2 YYDKDF (reference sequence). The CDR3 totals 19 residues. As DNA, the CDR3 is TGTGCCACCAGCAGACTGGACTGGAGGGGTAAATCGGGCACCGGGGAGCTGTTTTTT. Translating it yields CATSRLDWRGKSGTGELFF.

The chain combines TRBV30 with TRBJ1-6, with 7 bases lining up with TRBD1. The CDR3 contains 16 residues. The germline V gene has CDR1 GTSNPN and CDR2 SVGIG (reference sequence). The V gene end was trimmed by 4 bases and the J gene end by 9 bases; junction bases not matched to a gene: 15. CDR3 protein: CAWTAPRQGESSPLHF. The CDR3 DNA is TGTGCCTGGACCGCACCCCGACAGGGTGAGAGTTCACCCCTCCACTTT.

J is TRBJ2-1 and V is TRBV7-8; maybe TRBD2 (7 bases). V was shortened by 1 base and J by 10 bases, with 17 bases between the two germline ends. Germline V lookup: CDR1 SGHVS, CDR2 FQNEAQ. The CDR3 runs to 15 residues. DNA of the CDR3: TGTGCCAGCAGCTTAGAGGGGGGGCTTCTGGGCGAGCAGTTCTTC. Translating gives CASSLEGGLLGEQFF.

The rearrangement links TRBV5-1 to TRBJ2-3; 11 nucleotides agree with TRBD2. The CDR3 has 16 amino acids. V gave up 4 bases and J gave up 0 bases; unmatched junction bases: 4. CDR1 is SGHRS and CDR2 is YFSETQ in the germline V gene. The CDR3 DNA follows: TGCGCCAGCAGCCAGGGACTAGCGGCTAGCACAGATACGCAGTATTTT. This gives the protein CASSQGLAASTDTQYF.

The V gene is TRBV15, the J gene TRBJ2-5; D is perhaps TRBD1 (6 bases). V was clipped by 10 bases and J by 5 bases, with 17 bases between them. Germline V gene sequence: CDR1 LNHNV, CDR2 YYDKDF (reference sequence). This CDR3 is 13 amino acids long. CDR3 region: CASGQQGSETQYF. CDR3 DNA sequence: TGTGCCAGCGGACAGCAGGGATCCGAGACCCAGTACTTC. Together with reference TRBV15 and TRBJ2-5, the CDR3 gives the full variable domain: DAMVIQNPRYQVTQFGKPVTLSCSQTLNHNVMYWYQQKSSQAPKLLFHYYDKDFNNEADTPDNFQSRRPNTSFCFLDIRSPGLGDTAMYLCASGQQGSETQYFGPGTRLLVL.

The V and J genes are TRBV4-2 and TRBJ2-5, with a weak D call TRBD2 (6 bases). Germline V gives CDR1 LGHNA, CDR2 YNFKEQ. The CDR3 sequence is 15 residues long. Deletions cut 0 bases from V and 5 bases from J, with 13 bases between. The CDR3 protein is CASSQDGGRFETQYF. CDR3 coding DNA: TGTGCCAGCAGCCAAGATGGTGGGAGGTTCGAGACCCAGTACTTC.

The chain employs TRBV18 and TRBJ1-1, with 8 bases matching TRBD1. The CDR3 extends over 14 amino acids. The germline CDR1 and CDR2 sequences are KGHSH and LQKENI. V was clipped by 4 bases and J by 1 base; unmatched bases: 2. Written as DNA, the CDR3 is TGTGCCAGCTCACGGGACAGGCAGAACACTGAAGCTTTCTTT. This translates into CASSRDRQNTEAFF.

The chain has TRBV30 and TRBJ2-1; the match to TRBD2 covers 12 bases. The CDR3 runs 18 residues. CDR1 is GTSNPN, CDR2 SVGIG, per germline (reference sequence). V trimming: 7 bases; J trimming: 4 bases; junction bases outside the gene matches: 17. DNA for the CDR3: TGTGCCTCAATTCGGACTAGCGGGATTCAGCCCCCATACAATGAGCAGTTCTTC. This codes for CASIRTSGIQPPYNEQFF.

V is TRBV5-1 and J is TRBJ2-2, with a possible D match to TRBD1 (6 bases). The ends were cut back, 2 bases at V and 5 bases at J, with 10 bases in the middle. Germline lookup yields CDR1 SGHRS and CDR2 YFSETQ. The length of the CDR3 is 14 residues. The CDR3 protein is CASSFPGDTGELFF. The DNA of the CDR3 is TGCGCCAGCAGCTTTCCAGGGGATACCGGGGAGCTGTTTTTT.

The V call is TRBV2, the J call TRBJ1-6, with 10 bases lining up with TRBD1. V was clipped by 2 bases and J by 10 bases; unmatched bases: 5. The CDR3 loop spans 15 amino acids. Germline V gene data show CDR1 as SNHLY and CDR2 as FYNNEI. CDR3 protein: CASSERDRGKSPLHF. As DNA, the CDR3 is TGTGCCAGCAGTGAAAGGGACAGGGGTAAATCACCCCTCCACTTT.

The chain links TRBV25-1 to TRBJ1-3; the match to TRBD1 covers 7 bases. The V gene's germline CDR1 is MGHDK and CDR2 SYGVNS. The CDR3 contains 13 residues. With 6 bases clipped from V and 6 bases from J, the junction kept 5 bases outside the gene matches. The CDR3 sequence is CASSPGQLNTIYF. For the CDR3, the DNA is TGTGCCAGCAGCCCGGGACAGCTAAACACCATATATTTT.